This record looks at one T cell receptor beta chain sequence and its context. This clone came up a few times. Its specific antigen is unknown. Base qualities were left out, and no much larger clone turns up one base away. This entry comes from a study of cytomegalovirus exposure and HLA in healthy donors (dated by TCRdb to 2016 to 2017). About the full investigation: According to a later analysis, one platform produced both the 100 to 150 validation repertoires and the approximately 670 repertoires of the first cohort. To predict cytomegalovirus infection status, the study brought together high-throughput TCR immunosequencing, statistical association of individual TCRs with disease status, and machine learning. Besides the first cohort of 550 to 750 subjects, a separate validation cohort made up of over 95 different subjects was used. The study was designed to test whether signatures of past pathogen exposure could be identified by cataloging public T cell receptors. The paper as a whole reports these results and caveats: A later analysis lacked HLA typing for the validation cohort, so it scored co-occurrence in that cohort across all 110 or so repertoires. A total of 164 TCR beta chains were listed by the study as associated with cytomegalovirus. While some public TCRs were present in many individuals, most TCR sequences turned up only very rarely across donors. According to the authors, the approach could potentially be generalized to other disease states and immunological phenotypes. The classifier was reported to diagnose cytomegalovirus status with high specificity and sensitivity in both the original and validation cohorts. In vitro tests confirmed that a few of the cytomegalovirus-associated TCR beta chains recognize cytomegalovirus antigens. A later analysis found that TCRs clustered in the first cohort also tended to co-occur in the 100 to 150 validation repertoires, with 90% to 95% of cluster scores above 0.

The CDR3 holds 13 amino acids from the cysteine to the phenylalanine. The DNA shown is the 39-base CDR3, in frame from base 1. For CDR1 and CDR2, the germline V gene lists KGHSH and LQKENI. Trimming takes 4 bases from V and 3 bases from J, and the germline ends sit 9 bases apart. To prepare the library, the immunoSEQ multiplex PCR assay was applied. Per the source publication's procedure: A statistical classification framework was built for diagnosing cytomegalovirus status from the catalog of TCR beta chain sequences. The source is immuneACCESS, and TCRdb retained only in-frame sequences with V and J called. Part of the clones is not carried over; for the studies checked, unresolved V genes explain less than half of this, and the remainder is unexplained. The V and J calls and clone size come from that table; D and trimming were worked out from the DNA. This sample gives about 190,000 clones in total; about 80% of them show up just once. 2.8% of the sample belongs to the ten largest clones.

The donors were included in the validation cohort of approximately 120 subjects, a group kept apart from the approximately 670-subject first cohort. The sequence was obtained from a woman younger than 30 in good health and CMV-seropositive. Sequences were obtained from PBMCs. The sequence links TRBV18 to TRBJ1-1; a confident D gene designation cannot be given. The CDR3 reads CASSLSRDTEAFF. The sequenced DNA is TGTGCCAGCTCACTCTCCCGGGACACTGAAGCTTTCTTT.